The clone carrying this T cell receptor (beta chain) was counted once. The target antigen is unknown. Per germline, CDR1 MDHEN and CDR2 SYDVKM. This CDR3 contains 16 residues. J lost 5 bases, V lost 6 bases, and 9 bases had no gene match. The method was immunoSEQ multiplex PCR; TCRdb's version includes in-frame clones alone and lacks a portion of them. The table records some 41,000 clones, 90% to 95% of them present only once. The data belong to a study of T cells in localized non-small cell lung cancer. Study-wide results and caveats: Only one tumor region went through sequencing, so heterogeneity may still be there. T cell clonality was highest in uninvolved adjacent lung, above tumor. Adjacent lung was found to contain a median roughly 60 of the top 100 tumor clones.

This sequence joins TRBV28 and TRBJ2-7; 14 bases fit TRBD2. The receptor was isolated from a woman aged 40-69 years with stage II lung adenocarcinoma. This specimen was PBMCs, taken before any cancer treatment. CDR3 sequence: CASSRLAGGQADEQYF. In DNA, the CDR3 is TGTGCCAGCAGCAGACTAGCGGGGGGGCAGGCCGACGAGCAGTACTTC. Combining the CDR3 with reference TRBV28 and TRBJ2-7 gives the whole variable domain DVKVTQSSRYLVKRTGEKVFLECVQDMDHENMFWYRQDPGLGLRLIYFSYDVKMKEKGDIPEGYSVSREKKERFSLILESASTNQTSMYLCASSRLAGGQADEQYFGPGTRLTVT.